The present T cell receptor (beta chain) was sequenced within a study of beta chain features in type 1 diabetes. Central memory, naive, regulatory and stem cell-like memory CD4+ cells were sorted by CD45RO/CCR7/CD25/CD127/CD95/CD27. The V and J ends lost 3 bases and 1 base respectively, with 12 bases between them. The CDR3 spans 15 residues. Germline-derived CDR1 and CDR2 are SNHLY and FYNNEI. Study conclusions and caveats: Insertions at VDJ junctions were less frequent in type 1 diabetes patients. These patients also deleted more nucleotides at the same junctions. Among all four CD4+ subsets, Type 1 diabetes patients had TCRB CDR3s that were moderately but significantly shorter. In cDNA sequencing, cells with high TCR expression could be over-represented.

As regards this clone: What it recognizes is unknown.

Expressed TCRB transcripts were sequenced after all isolated RNA was converted to cDNA. This table comes from immunoSEQ multiplex PCR, and its TCRdb copy is limited to in-frame clones, with some not included. The sample consists of 600,000 to 700,000 clones, roughly 13% of them appearing once. The sequence came from a man aged 18 to 29 with type 1 diabetes. Sample: naive CD4+ T cells from blood. The chain employs TRBV2 and TRBJ2-5; D is perhaps TRBD1 (5 bases). CDR3 sequence: CASSEQGHLQETQYF. The DNA of the CDR3 is TGTGCCAGCAGTGAGCAGGGCCACCTCCAAGAGACCCAGTACTTC.